This TCR beta chain originates from a study of T cells in Graves' hyperthyroidism and ophthalmopathy. Points from the study as a whole: Ophthalmopathy was identified by the model a median about six months ahead of onset.

This clonotype came up many times. Its specificity is not known. Trimming took off 4 bases at V and 3 bases at J, with 13 bases between the two ends. Germline V gene sequence: CDR1 MDHEN, CDR2 SYDVKM. The CDR3 consists of 14 residues. It was RNA transcripts that yielded the amplified TCR beta CDR3 regions. HTBI primers drove first-round RT-PCR of the TCR CDR3. Each CDR3 protein gets one entry after TCRdb re-called the multiplex PCR reads with MiXCR. The sample lists 300,000 or so distinct CDR3 sequences, 20% to 25% occurring once. Diagnoses used clinical symptoms, serum thyroxine and TRAb, thyroid ultrasound and orbital computed tomography. PBMCs were collected from an approximately 10 ml volume of fresh peripheral blood.

This receptor was identified in a woman between 50 and 59 years old with Graves' hyperthyroidism. The chain recombines TRBV28 with TRBJ2-7; tentative D call: TRBD1 (5 bases). Sequenced material: blood. CDR3 bases: TGTGCCAGCAGTTCACAAGACAGATACTACGAGCAGTACTTC. Its translation: CASSSQDRYYEQYF.